The rows below give T cell receptor beta chains drawn from one sample of a study of cytomegalovirus exposure and HLA in healthy donors. Using immunoSEQ multiplex PCR, the repertoire was profiled, and TCRdb retains in-frame clones only, with some absent. Of 350,000 or so clones listed, roughly 88% are singletons. The sequencing input was PBMCs. The receptors here all came from a woman younger than 30 in good health and CMV-seronegative. Both conserved end residues are part of each CDR3. D genes are given only for firm matches. Size values are once, few and many counts, or a class for expanded clones, and some rows have none.

j_call | d_call | v_call | clone_size | cdr3_nt | cdr3_aa
TRBJ2-7 | TRBD2 | TRBV10-3 | - | TGTGCCATCAGTGCGGGGACTAGCGGCTCCTACGAGCAGTACTTC | CAISAGTSGSYEQYF
TRBJ1-5 | - | TRBV19 | - | TGTGCCAGTAGTCGACAGGCCAATCAGCCCCAGCATTTT | CASSRQANQPQHF
TRBJ2-1 | TRBD2 | TRBV7-8 | - | TGTGCCAGCAGCGCCCGACTAGCGGGAGGGCCATGGGGGAATGAGCAGTTCTTC | CASSARLAGGPWGNEQFF
TRBJ2-3 | - | TRBV11-3 | - | TGTGCCAGCAGCTTAGGAGGCAGGGGCCGCACAGATACGCAGTATTTT | CASSLGGRGRTDTQYF
TRBJ2-3 | TRBD2 | TRBV15 | - | TGTGCCACCAGCAGAAGACTAGCGGGGACTACAGATACGCAGTATTTT | CATSRRLAGTTDTQYF
TRBJ1-5 | - | TRBV7-8 | - | TGTGCCAGCAGCTTAGGCGGTGTAGGACACTTACTTAATCAGCCCCAGCATTTT | CASSLGGVGHLLNQPQHF
TRBJ2-7 | - | TRBV6-6 | - | TGTGCCAGCAGTTACGCCGTCGGGGGATACGAGCAGTACTTC | CASSYAVGGYEQYF
TRBJ1-4 | TRBD1 | TRBV28 | - | TGTGCCAGCAGGACGGCAGGGGGCCTAAATGAAAAACTGTTTTTT | CASRTAGGLNEKLFF
TRBJ1-2 | - | TRBV27 | many | TGTGCCAGCAGCTACACCTCATGGAGTGGCTACACCTTC | CASSYTSWSGYTF
TRBJ2-1 | - | TRBV11-1 | - | TGTGCCAGCAGCTCCCGGGACACTCTCCATGAGCAGTTCTTC | CASSSRDTLHEQFF
TRBJ2-7 | - | TRBV7-2 | - | TGTGCCAGCAGCTCATTACAGGTAAACGAGCAGTACTTC | CASSSLQVNEQYF
TRBJ1-2 | TRBD1 | TRBV7-8 | few | TGTGCCAGCAGCCCCGGACAGGACTATGGCTACACCTTC | CASSPGQDYGYTF
TRBJ1-5 | - | TRBV19 | - | TGTGCCAGTAGTAGGGGCGCGGACAGTAGCAATCAGCCCCAGCATTTT | CASSRGADSSNQPQHF
TRBJ1-2 | TRBD1 | TRBV6-6 | - | TGTGCCAGCAGTTACTCCCAAAGACAGGGGGAGGATGGCTACACCTTC | CASSYSQRQGEDGYTF
TRBJ2-3 | TRBD2 | TRBV7-2 | once | TGTGCCAGCAAATTAGCGGGAGGCAGGGATACGCAGTATTTT | CASKLAGGRDTQYF
TRBJ2-3 | - | TRBV28 | - | TGTGCCAGCAGTTTCTCGGGAGATACGCAGTATTTT | CASSFSGDTQYF
TRBJ2-7 | - | TRBV10-1 | once | TGCGCCAGCAGAGGCAGGAGGTTCGAGCAGTACTTC | CASRGRRFEQYF
TRBJ1-2 | TRBD1 | TRBV6-5 | - | TGTGCCAGCAGCTCCGGACAGGGAGGCTATGGCTACACCTTC | CASSSGQGGYGYTF
TRBJ2-1 | - | TRBV27 | - | TGTGCCAGCACCAAGACTATCTCCTACAATGAGCAGTTCTTC | CASTKTISYNEQFF
TRBJ2-3 | - | TRBV18 | - | TGTGCCAGCTCACAAAGGCAGGGAAGCACAGATACGCAGTATTTT | CASSQRQGSTDTQYF
TRBJ1-1 | TRBD1 | TRBV6-5 | once | TGTGCCAGCAGTTACTCAGGGGGCATGAACACTGAAGCTTTCTTT | CASSYSGGMNTEAFF
TRBJ1-1 | TRBD1 | TRBV9 | - | TGTGCCAGCAGCCGGACCCCGGGACAGCTTGGGGACACTGAAGCTTTCTTT | CASSRTPGQLGDTEAFF
TRBJ2-1 | - | TRBV27 | few | TGTGCCAGCGGGTTACTAGCTGATTCCTACAATGAGCAGTTCTTC | CASGLLADSYNEQFF
TRBJ1-5 | - | TRBV18 | - | TGTGCCAGCTCACCCGGGGATCAGCCCCAGCATTTT | CASSPGDQPQHF
TRBJ2-7 | - | TRBV4-1 | many | TGCGCCAGCAGCCAAGCTTGGGGGGATTCCTACGAGCAGTACTTC | CASSQAWGDSYEQYF
TRBJ2-7 | - | TRBV5-4 | - | TGTGCCAGCAGCCACAACCCGGGACACCTCTACGAGCAGTACTTC | CASSHNPGHLYEQYF
TRBJ2-7 | - | TRBV5-1 | - | TGCGCCAGCAGCTTGCCCGGGGACTCCTACGAGCAGTACTTC | CASSLPGDSYEQYF
TRBJ2-5 | TRBD2 | TRBV11-2 | once | TGTGCCAGCAGTTCGCCCGGGACTACTAAAGAGACCCAGTACTTC | CASSSPGTTKETQYF
TRBJ2-3 | TRBD2 | TRBV5-1 | - | TGCGCCAGCAGCTTCGGGGGACTAGCGGGAGGGGATACGCAGTATTTT | CASSFGGLAGGDTQYF
TRBJ2-7 | - | TRBV27 | - | TGTGCCAGCAGTTTAGGAGAGCCCTACGAGCAGTACTTC | CASSLGEPYEQYF
TRBJ2-5 | - | TRBV7-2 | - | TGTGCCAGCAGCTCCCCTCAAGAGACCCAGTACTTC | CASSSPQETQYF
TRBJ1-2 | TRBD1 | TRBV5-6 | - | TGTGCCAGCAGCCTCCGACAGGGCCTACCCCTCTATGGCTACACCTTC | CASSLRQGLPLYGYTF
TRBJ1-1 | - | TRBV7-2 | - | TGTGCCAGCAGCCTTCCGTTAATGAACACTGAAGCTTTCTTT | CASSLPLMNTEAFF
TRBJ1-1 | - | TRBV6-1 | - | TGTGCCATTACCGCGGGACCCACTGAAGCTTTCTTT | CAITAGPTEAFF
TRBJ2-1 | - | TRBV12-2 | many | TGTGCAAGTCGCTTAGCCCCCGGGACTAGCGGGAGATTTGTGGCCAATGAGCAGTTCTTC | CASRLAPGTSGRFVANEQFF
TRBJ2-7 | TRBD2 | TRBV18 | - | TGTGCCAGCTCCGTGGCGGGAGGGCCCGCAGGGGAGCAGTACTTC | CASSVAGGPAGEQYF
TRBJ2-5 | TRBD2 | TRBV7-7 | - | TGTGCCAGCAGCACCGGGACTAGCGGGAGTATTCAAGAGACCCAGTACTTC | CASSTGTSGSIQETQYF
TRBJ2-3 | - | TRBV5-1 | - | TGCGCCAGCAGCTTGGCCGATATATGGGCATTCAGGGGGGCAGATACGCAGTATTTT | CASSLADIWAFRGADTQYF